This T cell receptor (beta chain) stems from a study of T-cell reconstitution after alpha-beta-depleted transplantation in children. General observations from the study: From surviving recipient T cells and thymic progenitors came the high day-60 TCRbeta diversity observed in some patients. One year post-transplant, T-cell counts and diversity were largely derived from T cells produced anew. It was reported that alpha-beta T cells came from several hundred expanded graft clones (about two months after transplant).

This clonotype was counted many times. Its antigen is not known. The CDR3 loop spans 11 amino acids. The germline V and J ends were trimmed by 6 bases and 8 bases, with 7 bases remaining between them. Unique molecular identifiers were used in preparing the TCRbeta library. TCRdb re-analysed the PCR reads in MiXCR, keeping a single row per CDR3 protein. The data show hundreds of thousands of distinct CDR3 sequences, around 9.9% seen once. Here the sequenced sample was PBMCs, taken before TCRalphabeta/CD19-depleted stem cell transplant. The clonotype was recovered from a child younger than two with acute myeloid leukemia, due to receive a stem cell transplant. This chain joins TRBV12-3 or TRBV12-4 and TRBJ1-4, with D uncertain. As DNA, the CDR3 is TGTGCCAGCAGCCGAGGGGAAAAACTGTTTTTT. Its protein product is CASSRGEKLFF.